The 19 T cell receptor beta chains given below trace back to one sample, sequenced in a study of shared clonotypes between healthy human individuals (dated by TCRdb to 2019 to 2021). Libraries were constructed by the immunoSEQ multiplex PCR assay. TCRdb limited this immuneACCESS table to in-frame rearrangements with V and J called. A share of clones is missing; checked studies link under half to unresolved V genes, and the rest is unexplained. In this sample the table shows over 2 million clones, 95% of which occur a single time. 0.1% to 0.15% of the sample is in the top ten clones. The sequencing sample was made of naive CD4+ T cells sorted from blood. Sample cell subset or site, as interpreted from the label and publication: CD45RA+ positively selected. These receptors were obtained from a man aged 18 to 29 in good health.

V usage is TRBV6-5 and J usage is TRBJ2-3, with D perhaps matching TRBD2 (5 bases). Trimming shortened V by 3 bases and J by 1 base, and 11 bases separated the two germline ends. Germline values: CDR1 MNHEY, CDR2 SVGAGI. The CDR3 length is 15 residues. CDR3 coding DNA: TGTGCCAGCAGTTATTCGCTAGCCGGCACAGATACGCAGTATTTT. Protein: CASSYSLAGTDTQYF.

The V call is TRBV19, the J call TRBJ1-1; D is undetermined. Between the trimmed V and J ends, which lost 5 bases and 1 base, there was a span of 8 bases. The CDR3 runs 13 residues. CDR1 LNHDA and CDR2 SQIVND come from the germline V gene (reference sequence). The CDR3 protein is CASSAAWNTEAFF. The CDR3 nucleotides read TGTGCCAGTAGTGCTGCTTGGAACACTGAAGCTTTCTTT.

The chain has TRBV5-1 and TRBJ2-5, with 14 bases fitting TRBD2. The CDR3 runs 18 residues. V lost 0 bases, J lost 5 bases, and 9 bases stayed unmatched. The germline V gene encodes CDR1 SGHRS and CDR2 YFSETQ. The CDR3 nucleotides read TGCGCCAGCAGCTTGGACCCGGGACTAGCGGGAGTATTGGAGACCCAGTACTTC. Encoded protein: CASSLDPGLAGVLETQYF.

This chain uses TRBV6-1 with TRBJ1-5, with TRBD1 matching over 7 bases. The CDR3 totals 14 residues. The J segment lost 3 bases and the V segment lost 8 bases, leaving 7 bases of the junction unmatched. Looked up from germline, CDR1 is MNHNS and CDR2 is SASEGT. For the CDR3, the DNA is TGTGCCAGCGTCGATGGGACAGTCAATCAGCCCCAGCATTTT. This codes for CASVDGTVNQPQHF.

The V gene is TRBV7-9, the J gene TRBJ1-6; TRBD1 is a possible D gene (5 bases). Germline V CDR1 and CDR2: SEHNR, FQNEAQ (reference sequence). Trimming took off 7 bases at V and 10 bases at J, with 17 bases between the two ends. The CDR3 is made up of 14 amino acids. Here the CDR3 reads CASTPPGGGSPLHF. CDR3 coding DNA: TGTGCCAGCACCCCCCCCGGGGGAGGCTCACCCCTCCACTTT. Full variable domain (rest looked up from reference TRBV7-9 and TRBJ1-6): DTGVSQNPRHKITKRGQNVTFRCDPISEHNRLYWYRQTLGQGPEFLTYFQNEAQLEKSRLLSDRFSAERPKGSFSTLEIQRTEQGDSAMYLCASTPPGGGSPLHFGNGTRLTVT.

The chain combines TRBV11-2 with TRBJ2-2; 9 bases match TRBD2. V gave up 1 base and J gave up 8 bases; unmatched junction bases: 17. Germline-derived CDR1 and CDR2 are SGHAT and FQNNGV. This CDR3 has 19 amino acids. The CDR3 loop reads CASSLAKLAGTHQGGELFF. The CDR3 DNA follows: TGTGCCAGCAGCTTAGCAAAGCTAGCGGGAACCCATCAAGGTGGGGAGCTGTTTTTT.

This sequence joins TRBV2 and TRBJ1-4; TRBD1 agrees at 7 bases. The V gene end was trimmed by 6 bases and the J gene end by 5 bases; junction bases not matched to a gene: 6. The CDR3 is 14 amino acids. The germline CDR1 and CDR2 sequences are SNHLY and FYNNEI. The CDR3 here is CASSRQGFNEKLFF. The CDR3, as DNA: TGTGCCAGCAGCAGACAGGGTTTCAATGAAAAACTGTTTTTT.

The genes are TRBV29-1 and TRBJ1-1, with 7 bases aligning to TRBD1. V dropped 7 bases and J dropped 0; count of bases not matched to a gene: 14. Germline loops: CDR1 SQVTM, CDR2 ANQGSEA. The CDR3 sequence is 16 residues long. The CDR3 sequence: CSASLGTVWVNTEAFF. The CDR3, as DNA: TGCAGCGCCTCCCTAGGGACAGTATGGGTGAACACTGAAGCTTTCTTT.

The chain has TRBV19 and TRBJ1-5; D not certain. V lost 4 bases to trimming and J lost 4 bases, with 8 bases between them. This CDR3 has 13 residues. CDR1 and CDR2 (germline): LNHDA, SQIVND (reference sequence). CDR3: CASSTEKNQPQHF. DNA of the CDR3: TGTGCCAGTAGTACTGAGAAAAATCAGCCCCAGCATTTT. Drawing the rest from reference TRBV19 and TRBJ1-5, the complete variable domain is DGGITQSPKYLFRKEGQNVTLSCEQNLNHDAMYWYRQDPGQGLRLIYYSQIVNDFQKGDIAEGYSVSREKKESFPLTVTSAQKNPTAFYLCASSTEKNQPQHFGDGTRLSIL.

The chain links TRBV5-1 to TRBJ1-2; D call uncertain. The CDR3 runs 12 residues. Looked up from germline, CDR1 is SGHRS and CDR2 is YFSETQ. Trimming cost V 2 bases and J 8 bases, with 10 bases left between them. CDR3 sequence: CASSLTDGGYTF. As DNA, the CDR3 is TGCGCCAGCAGCTTAACGGACGGGGGCTACACCTTC.

This sequence joins TRBV19 and TRBJ1-3; D ambiguous. CDR3 length: 17 amino acids. V was shortened by 6 bases and J by 0 bases, with 18 bases between the two germline ends. In germline, CDR1 is LNHDA, CDR2 SQIVND (reference sequence). Here the CDR3 reads CASRDAGLGNSGNTIYF. CDR3 sequence (DNA): TGTGCCAGTAGGGACGCCGGCCTAGGGAACTCTGGAAACACCATATATTTT.

V is TRBV23-1 and J is TRBJ2-5; D is possibly TRBD1 (6 bases). TRBV23-1 is flagged as an ORF with uncertain function. This CDR3 contains 13 residues. With 6 bases removed from V and 5 bases from J, the gap between germline ends came to 13 bases. The CDR3 loop is CASRRRGSETQYF. The CDR3 DNA reads as TGCGCCAGCAGACGCAGGGGTTCGGAGACCCAGTACTTC.

Here the CDR3 reads CASSPWDFNNEQFF. CDR3 in DNA: TGTGCCAGCAGTCCTTGGGACTTCAACAATGAGCAGTTCTTC. This rearrangement joins TRBV6-1 to TRBJ2-1; possibly TRBD2 for D (6 bases). Germline V CDR1 and CDR2: MNHNS, SASEGT. The V and J ends lost 5 bases and 5 bases respectively, with 13 bases between them. CDR3 length equals 14 residues.

J is TRBJ2-7 and V is TRBV10-3; 7 bases fit TRBD1. CDR1 ENHRY and CDR2 SYGVKD come from the germline V gene. The CDR3 sequence is 14 residues long. The ends lost 8 bases at V and 2 bases at J; junction bases unmatched: 9. The CDR3 here is CAIGHGQAAYEQYF. In DNA form, the CDR3 reads TGTGCCATCGGACATGGACAGGCCGCCTACGAGCAGTACTTC.

The J gene is TRBJ2-1, the V gene TRBV5-1; D gene ambiguous. With 5 bases removed from V and 3 bases from J, the gap between germline ends came to 12 bases. The CDR3 runs 14 residues. Germline CDR1 SGHRS, CDR2 YFSETQ. The DNA of the CDR3 is TGCGCCAGCAGTGTGGCGGAGAGCTACAATGAGCAGTTCTTC. This translates into CASSVAESYNEQFF.

The rearrangement uses TRBV7-2 and TRBJ1-2; the D is unclear. Germline-derived CDR1 and CDR2 are SGHTA and FQGNSA. CDR3 size: 12 residues. V lost 5 bases and J lost 0, with 4 bases in between. CDR3 amino acids: CASSPSNYGYTF. As DNA, the CDR3 is TGTGCCAGCAGCCCATCTAACTATGGCTACACCTTC. The entire variable domain, with the rest obtained from reference TRBV7-2 and TRBJ1-2, is as follows: GAGVSQSPSNKVTEKGKDVELRCDPISGHTALYWYRQSLGQGLEFLIYFQGNSAPDKSGLPSDRFSAERTGGSVSTLTIQRTQQEDSAVYLCASSPSNYGYTFGSGTRLTVV.

The V gene is TRBV2, the J gene TRBJ2-2; TRBD2 agrees at 12 bases. Germline CDR1 is SNHLY and CDR2 is FYNNEI. The trim removed 5 bases at V and 2 bases at J, leaving 9 bases unmatched. The CDR3 spans 18 residues. This CDR3 reads CASSPWLAGGPNTGELFF. The CDR3 DNA sequence: TGTGCCAGCAGTCCCTGGCTAGCGGGAGGGCCAAACACCGGGGAGCTGTTTTTT.

The V and J genes are TRBV25-1 and TRBJ2-3, with TRBD1 as a possible D gene (5 bases). Between the trimmed V and J ends, which lost 6 bases and 2 bases, there was a span of 12 bases. The CDR3 has 14 amino acids. CDR1 is MGHDK and CDR2 is SYGVNS in the germline V gene. The CDR3 spells CASRQAGPTDTQYF. CDR3 coding DNA: TGTGCCAGCAGACAGGCAGGCCCCACAGATACGCAGTATTTT.

The J gene is TRBJ2-3, the V gene TRBV10-2; 13 bases align to TRBD2. Germline lookup yields CDR1 WSHSY and CDR2 SAAADI. V lost 7 bases, J lost 1 base, and 2 bases stayed unmatched. This CDR3 comprises 15 residues. The CDR3 is CASIGTSGGTDTQYF. The CDR3 DNA sequence: TGCGCCAGCATCGGGACTAGCGGGGGCACAGATACGCAGTATTTT.